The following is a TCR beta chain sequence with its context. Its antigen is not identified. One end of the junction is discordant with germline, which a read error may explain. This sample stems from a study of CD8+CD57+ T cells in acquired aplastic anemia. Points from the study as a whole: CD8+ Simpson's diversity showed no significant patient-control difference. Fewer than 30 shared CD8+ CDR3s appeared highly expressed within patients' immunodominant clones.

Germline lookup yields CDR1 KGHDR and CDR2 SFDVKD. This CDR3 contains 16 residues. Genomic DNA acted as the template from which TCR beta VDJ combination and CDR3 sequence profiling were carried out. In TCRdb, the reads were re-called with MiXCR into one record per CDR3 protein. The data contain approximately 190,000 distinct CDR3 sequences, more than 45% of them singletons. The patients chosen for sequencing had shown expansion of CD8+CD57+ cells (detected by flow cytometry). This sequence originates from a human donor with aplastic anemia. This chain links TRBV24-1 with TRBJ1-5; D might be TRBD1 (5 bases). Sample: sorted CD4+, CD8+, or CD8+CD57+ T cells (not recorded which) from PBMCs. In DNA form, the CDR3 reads TGTGCCAGCAGTTACTCGTTGGTAACCAGGGCCCAGCCCCAGCATTTT. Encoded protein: CASSYSLVTRAQPQHF.